One TCR beta chain is described in this entry. Its antigen remains unknown. The data derive from a study of T cell repertoires in cytomegalovirus infection. Across the study: HLA-B-restricted CMV epitopes that are well studied were used alongside recently identified HLA-C-restricted ones. Public TCR beta signatures marked donors with CMV infection and the matching HLA. Regarding the study as a whole: CMV carriers having the relevant HLA were flagged by cumulative public TCR beta family frequency. The ex vivo response showed dominance by HLA-C-restricted CMV-specific TCR beta clonotypes.

TCRdb processed the reads anew with MiXCR; each CDR3 protein has one entry. Seen here are some 920,000 distinct CDR3 sequences, roughly 31% observed once, and the top ten hold roughly an eighth. The material was cultured CD8+ T cells from PBMCs, obtained from culture after CMV antigen stimulation. The source of this sequence is a human donor in good health (CMV status not recorded). Some clones in this sample may be carry-over from other donors' samples.

The CDR3: CASSDRVVDNQPQHF. CDR3 DNA sequence: TGTGCCAGCAGCGACAGGGTAGTGGACAATCAGCCCCAGCATTTT. The chain joins TRBV7-8 to TRBJ1-5, with 7 positions matching TRBD1. Germline V gene data show CDR1 as SGHVS and CDR2 as FQNEAQ. With 5 bases clipped from V and 3 bases from J, the junction kept 7 bases outside the gene matches. There are 15 residues in the CDR3.